The 21 T cell receptor beta chains below were found in one sample sequenced in a study of cytomegalovirus exposure and HLA in healthy donors. The PCR contained 60 Vbeta and 13 Jbeta primers. Libraries were prepared by immunoSEQ multiplex PCR; TCRdb keeps only in-frame clonotypes and omits some of them. There are roughly 100,000 clones in the sample; 75% to 85% occur only once, and 2.1% lies in the top ten. The sequenced sample was PBMCs. The receptor source for this set is a man aged 25 to 40 in good health and CMV-seronegative.

A few counts support this clone. V usage is TRBV7-2 and J usage is TRBJ2-6, with D tentatively TRBD2 (5 bases). Germline CDR1 is SGHTA and CDR2 is FQGNSA. The CDR3 is 17 amino acids. V shed 5 bases and J shed 0 bases, with 14 bases lying between them. CDR3 in DNA: TGTGCCAGCAGCCTGTCAAGCGCGGGCTCTGGGGCCAACGTCCTGACTTTC. This sequence encodes CASSLSSAGSGANVLTF.

This chain connects TRBV6-6 to TRBJ2-3; 8 positions match TRBD1. V lost 5 bases, J lost 7 bases, and 8 bases stayed unmatched. The germline V gene encodes CDR1 MNHNY and CDR2 SVGAGI (reference sequence). The CDR3 loop spans 14 amino acids. The CDR3 reads CASSAPDREYTQYF. CDR3 in DNA: TGTGCCAGCAGTGCCCCGGACAGGGAATATACGCAGTATTTT.

This chain joins TRBV7-2 and TRBJ1-4; perhaps TRBD1 as D (5 bases). The CDR3 consists of 15 residues. V was trimmed by 5 bases and J by 8 bases, leaving 18 bases between them. Germline assignment: CDR1 SGHTA and CDR2 FQGNSA. This CDR3 is CASSDNRGIKEKLFF. The CDR3 coding sequence is TGTGCCAGCAGCGACAACCGGGGGATCAAGGAAAAACTGTTTTTT.

The J gene is TRBJ2-4, the V gene TRBV9; possible D gene TRBD1, 6 bases. V lost 1 base to trimming and J lost 8 bases, with 10 bases between them. Germline V lookup: CDR1 SGDLS, CDR2 YYNGEE. This CDR3 is 13 amino acids long. CDR3 bases: TGTGCCAGCAGCGTAAGTCAGGGGCACATTCAGTACTTC. Residues: CASSVSQGHIQYF.

The chain uses TRBV18 and TRBJ1-3; D is undetermined. The CDR3 covers 13 residues. CDR1 KGHSH and CDR2 LQKENI come from the germline V gene. V dropped 6 bases and J dropped 7 bases, with 13 bases sitting between them. The CDR3 coding sequence is TGTGCCAGCTCCCCGTCCGGGGAGAACACCATATATTTT. It is translated as CASSPSGENTIYF.

The chain joins TRBV28 to TRBJ2-7; tentative D call: TRBD1 (5 bases). Trimming removed 6 bases at V and 0 bases at J, with 12 bases between. CDR3 length equals 14 residues. Germline-derived CDR1 and CDR2 are MDHEN and SYDVKM. The CDR3 nucleotides are TGTGCCAGCAGATACAGGACACACTCCTACGAGCAGTACTTC. Protein product: CASRYRTHSYEQYF.

This rearrangement joins TRBV6-5 to TRBJ1-1; D is ambiguous. Germline V gives CDR1 MNHEY, CDR2 SVGAGI. This CDR3 has 11 amino acids. The V end lost 5 bases, the J end lost 4 bases, and 5 bases lay between the germline ends. The CDR3 protein is CASSPFTEAFF. In nucleotides, the CDR3 is TGTGCCAGCAGTCCCTTCACTGAAGCTTTCTTT.

The chain links TRBV4-1 to TRBJ2-4; 8 bases are shared with TRBD1. Trimming removed 1 base from V and 8 bases from J; junction bases left unmatched: 7. This CDR3 comprises 15 residues. Germline loops: CDR1 MGHRA, CDR2 YSYEKL. The CDR3 region has the DNA TGCGCCAGCAGCCAAGTGGCAGGGGGCGGGGACATTCAGTACTTC. The encoded protein is CASSQVAGGGDIQYF.

The chain carries TRBV7-9 and TRBJ1-2; D is unclear. V gave up 3 bases and J gave up 8 bases, with 13 bases separating them. The CDR3 is 13 residues long. Germline V lookup: CDR1 SEHNR, CDR2 FQNEAQ (reference sequence). The CDR3 DNA reads as TGTGCCAGCAGCTTTCTGTCCCAGGAAGGCTACACCTTC. Protein sequence: CASSFLSQEGYTF. The variable domain in full, completed from reference TRBV7-9 and TRBJ1-2, reads DTGVSQNPRHKITKRGQNVTFRCDPISEHNRLYWYRQTLGQGPEFLTYFQNEAQLEKSRLLSDRFSAERPKGSFSTLEIQRTEQGDSAMYLCASSFLSQEGYTFGSGTRLTVV.

Points on this clone: At one of its ends the junction is not consistent with the germline gene, which may arise from a read error. The rearrangement links TRBV7-2 to TRBJ1-4, with D possibly matching TRBD1 (6 bases). Germline assignment: CDR1 SGHTA and CDR2 FQGNSA. There are 14 residues in the CDR3. The CDR3: CASSLQGSGHYPNF. The CDR3 DNA reads TGTGCCAGCAGCCTGCAGGGGAGCGGACACTACCCCAATTTT.

The genes are TRBV18 and TRBJ2-5; 7 bases are shared with TRBD2. The trim removed 3 bases at V and 5 bases at J, leaving 15 bases unmatched. Germline loops: CDR1 KGHSH, CDR2 LQKENI. The CDR3 loop spans 17 amino acids. The CDR3 bases are TGTGCCAGCTCACCTTTCCTTGAGGGCCACGGGGGGGAGACCCAGTACTTC. It yields the protein CASSPFLEGHGGETQYF.

This clone was found a few times. The chain employs TRBV6-5 and TRBJ1-1, with 9 bases lining up with TRBD1. With V trimmed by 8 bases and J by 10 bases, 11 bases remained unmatched. Germline values: CDR1 MNHEY, CDR2 SVGAGI. This CDR3 has 13 amino acids. CDR3 bases: TGTGCCAGCCTGGGTGGGACAGGGCGGCGAGCTTTCTTT. The encoded protein is CASLGGTGRRAFF.

This clone appeared a few times. J is TRBJ1-1 and V is TRBV6-1, with unresolved D. V was pared by 6 bases and J by 2 bases, with 16 bases between. The CDR3 is 15 residues long. Germline V gene sequence: CDR1 MNHNS, CDR2 SASEGT. Here the CDR3 reads CASRSGWGGNTEAFF. The CDR3 DNA sequence: TGTGCCAGCAGGAGCGGGTGGGGTGGAAACACTGAAGCTTTCTTT.

V and J are TRBV19 and TRBJ2-7, with 9 bases aligning to TRBD1. CDR1 and CDR2 (germline): LNHDA, SQIVND (reference sequence). V dropped 6 bases and J dropped 7; count of bases not matched to a gene: 16. The CDR3 extends over 16 amino acids. DNA of the CDR3: TGTGCCAGTAGCCTCGCGGGACAGGGTAAAACGGGGGAGCAGTACTTC. It yields the protein CASSLAGQGKTGEQYF.

This clone appeared once. The chain carries TRBV25-1 and TRBJ2-7; D ambiguous. The V gene's germline CDR1 is MGHDK and CDR2 SYGVNS. V was pared by 4 bases and J by 0 bases, with 7 bases between. The length of the CDR3 is 13 residues. This CDR3 reads CASSATNSYEQYF. In nucleotides, the CDR3 is TGTGCCAGCAGTGCCACAAACTCCTACGAGCAGTACTTC.

The V gene is TRBV6-1, the J gene TRBJ1-1; TRBD1 aligns across 7 bases. With V trimmed by 4 bases and J by 3 bases, 8 bases remained unmatched. CDR1 is MNHNS and CDR2 is SASEGT in the germline V gene. CDR3 length equals 15 residues. The CDR3, as DNA: TGTGCCAGCAGTGGTGTGACAGGGAGCGACACTGAAGCTTTCTTT. Amino acids: CASSGVTGSDTEAFF.

V usage is TRBV6-1 and J usage is TRBJ1-5; 8 nucleotides align to TRBD1. The germline gives CDR1 MNHNS, CDR2 SASEGT. V shed 5 bases, J shed 4 bases, and the junction held 4 bases outside the gene matches. The CDR3 totals 14 residues. The CDR3 nucleotides are TGTGCCAGCAGTTCTGGACAGGGTAATCAGCCCCAGCATTTT. Translated: CASSSGQGNQPQHF.

The chain uses TRBV2 and TRBJ1-2; 9 bases align to TRBD1. The germline V gene has CDR1 SNHLY and CDR2 FYNNEI. V was pared by 7 bases and J by 7 bases, with 10 bases of the junction left unmatched. This CDR3 is 14 amino acids long. The CDR3 loop is CASTRDRGGSGYTF. The CDR3, as DNA: TGTGCCAGCACCCGAGACAGGGGGGGTTCTGGCTACACCTTC.

The chain recombines TRBV7-9 with TRBJ2-1; D is uncertain. CDR1 is SEHNR, CDR2 FQNEAQ, per germline (reference sequence). Between the trimmed V and J ends, which lost 5 bases and 5 bases, there was a span of 7 bases. This CDR3 has 12 residues. As DNA, the CDR3 is TGTGCCAGCAGCCTTCAGAACAATGAGCAGTTCTTC. Its protein is CASSLQNNEQFF.

In this sample, this clone turned up once. This sequence joins TRBV10-3 and TRBJ1-1, with 10 bases that match TRBD1. The V gene end was trimmed by 4 bases and the J gene end by 1 base; junction bases not matched to a gene: 0. The CDR3 is 14 residues long. In germline, CDR1 is ENHRY, CDR2 SYGVKD. The CDR3 reads CAISGDRGNTEAFF. The CDR3 DNA reads as TGTGCCATCAGTGGGGACAGGGGGAACACTGAAGCTTTCTTT.

V gene TRBV9 combines with J gene TRBJ2-2, with a possible D match to TRBD1 (6 bases). The CDR3 consists of 12 residues. Trimming took off 3 bases at V and 7 bases at J, with 7 bases between the two ends. Germline lookup yields CDR1 SGDLS and CDR2 YYNGEE. The CDR3 region is CASSGGGGELFF. The CDR3 nucleotides read TGTGCCAGCAGCGGAGGGGGCGGGGAGCTGTTTTTT.